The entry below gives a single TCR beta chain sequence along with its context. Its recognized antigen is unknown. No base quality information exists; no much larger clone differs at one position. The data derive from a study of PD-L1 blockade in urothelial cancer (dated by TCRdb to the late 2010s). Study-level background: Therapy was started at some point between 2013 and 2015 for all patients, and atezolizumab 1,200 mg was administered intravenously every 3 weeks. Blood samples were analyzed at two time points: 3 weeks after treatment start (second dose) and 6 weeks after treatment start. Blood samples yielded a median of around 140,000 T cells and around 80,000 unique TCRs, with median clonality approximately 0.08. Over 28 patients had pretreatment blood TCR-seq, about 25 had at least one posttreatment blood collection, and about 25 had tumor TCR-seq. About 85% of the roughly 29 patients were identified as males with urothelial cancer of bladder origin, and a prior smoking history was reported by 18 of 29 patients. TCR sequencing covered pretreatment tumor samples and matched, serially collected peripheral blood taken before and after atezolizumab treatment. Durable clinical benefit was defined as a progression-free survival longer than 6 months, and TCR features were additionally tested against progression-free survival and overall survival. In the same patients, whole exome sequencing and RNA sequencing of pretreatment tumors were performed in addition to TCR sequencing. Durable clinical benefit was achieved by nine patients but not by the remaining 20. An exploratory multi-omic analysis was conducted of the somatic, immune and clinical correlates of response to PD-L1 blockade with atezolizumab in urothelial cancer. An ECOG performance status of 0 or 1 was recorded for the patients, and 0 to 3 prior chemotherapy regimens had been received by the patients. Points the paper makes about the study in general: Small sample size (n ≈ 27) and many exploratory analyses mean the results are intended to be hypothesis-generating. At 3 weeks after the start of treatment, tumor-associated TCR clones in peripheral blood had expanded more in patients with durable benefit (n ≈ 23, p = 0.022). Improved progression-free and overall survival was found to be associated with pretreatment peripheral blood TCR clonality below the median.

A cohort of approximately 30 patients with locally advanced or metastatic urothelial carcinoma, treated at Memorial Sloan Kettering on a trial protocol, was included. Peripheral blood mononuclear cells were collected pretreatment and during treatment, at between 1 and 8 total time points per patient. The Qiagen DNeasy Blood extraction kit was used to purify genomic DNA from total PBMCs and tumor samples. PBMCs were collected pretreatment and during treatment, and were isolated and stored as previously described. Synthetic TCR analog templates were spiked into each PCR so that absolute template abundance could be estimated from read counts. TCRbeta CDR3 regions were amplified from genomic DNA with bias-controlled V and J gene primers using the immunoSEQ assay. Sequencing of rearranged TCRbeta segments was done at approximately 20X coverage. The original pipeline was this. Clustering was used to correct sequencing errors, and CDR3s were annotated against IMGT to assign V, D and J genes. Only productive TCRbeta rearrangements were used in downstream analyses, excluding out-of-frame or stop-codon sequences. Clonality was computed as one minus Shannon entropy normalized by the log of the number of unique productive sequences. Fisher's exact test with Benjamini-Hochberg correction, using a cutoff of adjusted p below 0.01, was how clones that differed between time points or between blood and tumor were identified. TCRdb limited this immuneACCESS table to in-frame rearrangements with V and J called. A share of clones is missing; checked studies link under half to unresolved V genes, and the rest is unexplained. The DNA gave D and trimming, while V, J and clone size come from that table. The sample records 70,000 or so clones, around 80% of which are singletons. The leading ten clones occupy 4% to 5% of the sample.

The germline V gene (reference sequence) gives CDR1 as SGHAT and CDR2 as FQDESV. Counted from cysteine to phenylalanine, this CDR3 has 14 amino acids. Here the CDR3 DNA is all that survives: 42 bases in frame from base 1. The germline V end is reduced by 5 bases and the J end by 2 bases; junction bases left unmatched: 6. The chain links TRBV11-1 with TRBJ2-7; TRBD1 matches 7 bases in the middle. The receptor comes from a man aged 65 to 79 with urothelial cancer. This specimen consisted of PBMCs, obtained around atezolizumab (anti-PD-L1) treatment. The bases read TGTGCCAGCAGCCCCCGGGACAGAACCTACGAGCAGTACTTC. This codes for CASSPRDRTYEQYF.